This T cell receptor (gamma chain) is from a study of intestinal T cells in coeliac disease (dated by TCRdb to 2018 to 2021). About the study as a whole: In the TRG cohort, coeliac patients were much younger than controls, with a mean age of roughly 15 years compared with about 55 years. The TCR-delta (TRD) cohort comprised duodenal biopsies from around eleven coeliac disease patients and around eleven non-coeliac controls. Duodenal biopsies from some 30 coeliac disease patients and 21 non-coeliac controls made up a second, larger TCR-gamma (TRG) cohort. Study-level results and caveats: Repeated CDR3 amino acid sequences could not be distinguished from PCR duplicates in the analysis. FFPE-derived DNA was found to be relatively degraded, and loss of a proportion of TCR sequences in each sample was likely caused by this degradation. The coeliac group and the control group were significantly different in age, but an analysis split by age did not give significant classification. TRD kmer-based clustering correctly classified all 22 biopsies in training, with a reported leave-one-out accuracy of around 90%. Of about 54 biopsies, approximately 51 (about 94%) were correctly classified by TRG clustering, which had a reported leave-one-out accuracy of around 90%.

From the germline V gene, CDR1 is EGSNGY and CDR2 is YDSYNSKV. The CDR3, cysteine through phenylalanine, is 15 amino acids long. Here the CDR3 DNA is all that survives: 45 bases in frame from base 1. From V the trimming removes 5 bases and from J it removes 0 bases, while the gene matches leave 6 bases of the junction unaccounted for. The library came from multiplex PCR. The sequencer was an Ion Torrent PGM. TRG repertoires were amplified from 150 to 250 ng of biopsy DNA with the LymphoTrack kit, in which Illumina adapters are carried by the primers. After purification with AMPure XP beads and quantification on a 2100 Bioanalyzer, the TRG amplicons were pooled in equimolar amounts. Sequencing of TRG libraries was performed on an Ion PGM instrument. The paper's processing steps were these. Using FastX, any read was removed if more than 10% of its nucleotides had quality scores below the third quartile calculated per patient. Alignment of reads was performed with IMGT/HighV-QUEST so that V, D and J genes were assigned, CDR3 regions were identified and functionality was assessed. After the sequences were translated into amino acids, every sequence predicted to be non-functional was thrown out. The CDR3s were broken into kmers both with and without positional annotation, PCA was run on the kmer frequencies, and the samples were clustered using every one of the 1023 combinations of PCs 1-10. Classification was validated by leave-one-out cross-validation, in which parameters were re-optimised on the remaining samples each time. Using the vegan R package, Shannon diversity was calculated from repeated random subsamples whose size matched the lowest read count. TCRdb called clones from the public reads with CATT, and repeated DNA sequences were later combined into one row. TCRdb, not the authors, supplied the V and J calls. The sample contains nearly 550 gamma-chain clones, about half of them found a single time. The ten top clones hold around 36% of the sample.

About this clone: There is no known antigen for this receptor. TCRdb has a much larger clone's protein, which differs at residue 5 from the translation of this DNA, likely because of a read error; what is shown is the protein translated from the DNA.

For each case, genomic DNA was isolated from ten 5-um FFPE scrolls with the QIAamp DNA FFPE tissue kit. To test whether coeliac disease could be classified from the TCR repertoire, the study used duodenal biopsies that were formalin-fixed paraffin-embedded, fully anonymised, and surplus to diagnostic needs. Controls had no clinical or histological suspicion of coeliac disease and underwent upper endoscopy for reflux, dyspepsia or gastritis. Sequencing was performed on a duodenal biopsy. The sequence links TRGV2 to TRGJP1. This receptor was taken from a human donor who served as a control with a normal duodenal biopsy, not a healthy volunteer. The DNA sequence follows: TGTGCCACCTGGGGCGGTTATACCACTGGTTGGTTCAAGATATTT. It specifies CATWGGYTTGWFKIF.